A single sample is the source of the 29 T cell receptor beta chains below, sequenced in a study of T-cell memory formation after mild COVID-19. Each CDR3 protein is one row after TCRdb ran MiXCR on the 5' RACE reads. The data hold roughly 250,000 distinct CDR3 sequences, with about 16% observed a single time. The sample was PBMCs or a T cell subset sorted from them (not recorded which). The origin of the receptors is a man aged 18 to 30 who had mild COVID-19 (a few samples of this study predate the infection). Cell type and time point are not known.

This clonotype was counted between two and nine times. This chain joins TRBV7-3 and TRBJ2-7; 8 bases are shared with TRBD1. Germline V gene sequence: CDR1 SGHTA, CDR2 FQGTGA. The CDR3 totals 15 residues. V lost 3 bases to trimming and J lost 3 bases; unmatched junction nucleotides: 7. CDR3 DNA sequence: TGTGCCAGCAGCTTCTCAGGGACAGGTAACTACGAGCAGTACTTC. This codes for CASSFSGTGNYEQYF.

This clonotype was recorded a few times. The chain uses TRBV10-1 and TRBJ2-3; a possible D gene is TRBD2 (6 bases). Deletions cut 0 bases from V and 5 bases from J, with 9 bases between. Germline V gene lookup returns CDR1 WNHNN and CDR2 SYGVQD (reference sequence). The CDR3 spans 14 residues. CDR3 sequence: CASSESDYRDTQYF. The CDR3 region has the DNA TGCGCCAGCAGTGAGTCGGACTACCGAGATACGCAGTATTTT.

This clonotype was counted a few times. This chain connects TRBV20-1 to TRBJ2-7; D possibly corresponds to TRBD1 (6 bases). The CDR3 length is 11 residues. Deletions cut 4 bases from V and 5 bases from J, with 9 bases between. Per germline, CDR1 DFQATT and CDR2 SNEGSKA (reference sequence). The CDR3 DNA follows: TGCAGTGCTACCGGACAGAACGAGCAGTACTTC. It translates to CSATGQNEQYF.

This chain connects TRBV7-2 to TRBJ2-1; D is possibly TRBD2 (6 bases). The CDR3 has 14 amino acids. Deletions cut 0 bases from V and 9 bases from J, with 12 bases between. Germline CDR1 and CDR2: SGHTA and FQGNSA. CDR3 bases: TGTGCCAGCAGCTTAGCGCAAACTAGCTCTGAGCAGTTCTTC. Translation gives CASSLAQTSSEQFF.

This clonotype occurred a few times. This rearrangement joins TRBV28 to TRBJ2-5; the D call may be TRBD1 or TRBD2 (6 bases each). This CDR3 is built from 14 residues. V was shortened by 8 bases and J by 4 bases, with 17 bases between the two germline ends. Germline CDR1 MDHEN, CDR2 SYDVKM. CDR3 residues: CASGVHGGGETQYF. DNA of the CDR3: TGTGCCAGCGGGGTCCACGGGGGCGGAGAGACCCAGTACTTC.

This clonotype occurred a few times. V is TRBV20-1 and J is TRBJ1-1; D is perhaps TRBD1 (5 bases). Germline-derived CDR1 and CDR2 are DFQATT and SNEGSKA (reference sequence). The V and J ends lost 0 bases and 0 bases respectively, with 8 bases between them. The CDR3 runs to 14 residues. The CDR3 nucleotides are TGCAGTGCTAGAGACAGGGTCATGAACACTGAAGCTTTCTTT. It yields the protein CSARDRVMNTEAFF.

The genes are TRBV20-1 and TRBJ1-3; D might be TRBD1 (6 bases). CDR1 and CDR2 from the germline V gene are DFQATT and SNEGSKA (reference sequence). This CDR3 contains 13 residues. Trimming took 6 bases from V and 0 from J, leaving 9 bases between them. In DNA form, the CDR3 reads TGCAGTGCCAAGGACAGCTCTGGAAACACCATATATTTT. Translation: CSAKDSSGNTIYF.

The table lists this clonotype with a few counts. The chain is built from TRBV18 and TRBJ2-7; 9 bases fit TRBD1. Looked up from germline, CDR1 is KGHSH and CDR2 is LQKENI. V gave up 6 bases and J gave up 4 bases; unmatched junction bases: 7. The CDR3 runs 14 residues. CDR3 DNA sequence: TGTGCCAGCTCCCGCCGGACAGGGGATTACGAGCAGTACGTC. This encodes CASSRRTGDYEQYV.

The chain is built from TRBV20-1 and TRBJ1-5; 7 nucleotides agree with TRBD1. The J segment lost 5 bases and the V segment lost 5 bases, leaving 9 bases of the junction unmatched. CDR1 is DFQATT and CDR2 is SNEGSKA in the germline V gene (reference sequence). CDR3 length: 14 residues. The CDR3 sequence is CSASYGTDDQPQHF. The CDR3, as DNA: TGCAGTGCTTCTTACGGGACAGACGATCAGCCCCAGCATTTT.

The rearrangement joins TRBV25-1 to TRBJ2-3; unclear D gene. This CDR3 comprises 15 residues. Germline V gene data show CDR1 as MGHDK and CDR2 as SYGVNS. The V and J ends lost 3 bases and 3 bases respectively, with 13 bases between them. CDR3 sequence: CASSDYQVSTDTQYF. Written as DNA, the CDR3 is TGTGCCAGCAGTGACTATCAGGTTTCGACAGATACGCAGTATTTT.

This clonotype was found a few times. The chain is built from TRBV18 and TRBJ1-5; D uncertain. Germline lookup yields CDR1 KGHSH and CDR2 LQKENI. V lost 2 bases to trimming and J lost 1 base, with 12 bases between them. The CDR3 is 16 amino acids. The CDR3 is CASSPMSVGSNQPQHF. In DNA form, the CDR3 reads TGTGCCAGCTCACCAATGTCCGTAGGGAGCAATCAGCCCCAGCATTTT.

The chain links TRBV20-1 to TRBJ1-5, with 10 bases matching TRBD1. V trimming: 7 bases; J trimming: 8 bases; junction bases outside the gene matches: 5. Germline V gene lookup returns CDR1 DFQATT and CDR2 SNEGSKA (reference sequence). CDR3 length: 12 amino acids. CDR3 residues: CSGGQGRKPQHF. CDR3 in DNA: TGCAGTGGGGGACAGGGGAGGAAGCCCCAGCATTTT.

This clonotype has a handful of counts. V and J are TRBV28 and TRBJ2-3; 10 bases agree with TRBD2. The CDR3 runs 16 residues. V shed 7 bases, J shed 4 bases, and the junction held 11 bases outside the gene matches. CDR1 and CDR2 (germline): MDHEN, SYDVKM. The CDR3 loop reads CASIKRGGLGADTQYF. The CDR3 nucleotides read TGTGCCAGCATCAAGCGGGGGGGCCTTGGAGCAGATACGCAGTATTTT. The entire variable domain, with the rest obtained from reference TRBV28 and TRBJ2-3, is as follows: DVKVTQSSRYLVKRTGEKVFLECVQDMDHENMFWYRQDPGLGLRLIYFSYDVKMKEKGDIPEGYSVSREKKERFSLILESASTNQTSMYLCASIKRGGLGADTQYFGPGTRLTVL.

The V call is TRBV20-1, the J call TRBJ2-3; D gene ambiguous. CDR1 and CDR2 (germline): DFQATT, SNEGSKA (reference sequence). CDR3 length: 10 amino acids. The ends were cut back, 4 bases at V and 6 bases at J, with 5 bases in the middle. The CDR3 DNA sequence: TGCAGTGCTAAGACGGATACGCAGTATTTT. It codes for CSAKTDTQYF.

This chain joins TRBV7-2 and TRBJ1-1, with TRBD1 matching 7 bases. Germline assignment: CDR1 SGHTA and CDR2 FQGNSA. Trimming cost V 4 bases and J 8 bases; bases outside gene matches: 7. There are 13 residues in the CDR3. CDR3 in DNA: TGTGCCAGCAGCTCACAGGGGCTCGGGGAAGCTTTCTTT. Translation: CASSSQGLGEAFF.

This clonotype was picked up a small number of times. The chain couples TRBV9 to TRBJ1-2; D is possibly TRBD1 (5 bases). In germline, CDR1 is SGDLS, CDR2 YYNGEE. The V and J ends lost 1 base and 7 bases respectively, with 11 bases between them. The CDR3 is 13 residues long. The CDR3 bases are TGTGCCAGCAGCGTATTGGGGCAAACTGGCTACACCTTC. Translated: CASSVLGQTGYTF.

This clonotype showed up just a few times. The rearrangement uses TRBV29-1 and TRBJ2-7; the D gene is possibly TRBD1 (5 bases). The CDR3 runs 13 residues. Germline CDR1 reads SQVTM; CDR2 reads ANQGSEA. Deletions cut 2 bases from V and 8 bases from J, with 16 bases between. The CDR3 DNA reads as TGCAGCGTTGAAAATGACAGCAATGAGAAGCAGTACTTC. It is translated as CSVENDSNEKQYF.

This clonotype has just a few counts. CDR3: CATSEEVGTTEAFF. CDR3 bases: TGTGCCACCAGTGAGGAGGTGGGAACCACTGAAGCTTTCTTT. The V and J genes are TRBV24-1 and TRBJ1-1; D is unresolved. The CDR3 runs 14 residues. Deletions cut 4 bases from V and 4 bases from J, with 12 bases between. Looked up from germline, CDR1 is KGHDR and CDR2 is SFDVKD.

V is TRBV6-6 and J is TRBJ2-3; 13 bases are a match to TRBD2. CDR1 is MNHNY, CDR2 SVGAGI, per germline (reference sequence). The CDR3 runs to 15 residues. V was pared by 6 bases and J by 5 bases, with 5 bases of the junction left unmatched. CDR3 in DNA: TGTGCCAGCAGATCTACTAGCGGGGGGGGAGATACGCAGTATTTT. This encodes CASRSTSGGGDTQYF.

This clonotype was observed a handful of times. The V and J genes are TRBV29-1 and TRBJ2-7; D not certain. Trimming cost V 2 bases and J 0 bases, with 8 bases left between them. CDR3 size: 13 residues. Germline V gives CDR1 SQVTM, CDR2 ANQGSEA. In nucleotides, the CDR3 is TGCAGCGTTGAATCCCCGAGCTCCTACGAGCAGTACTTC. Translated: CSVESPSSYEQYF.

In this sample, this clonotype turned up a few times. The rearrangement links TRBV18 to TRBJ2-6; D may be TRBD1 (6 bases). This CDR3 is built from 17 residues. V was clipped by 4 bases and J by 2 bases, with 15 bases between them. Per germline, CDR1 KGHSH and CDR2 LQKENI. CDR3 loop: CASSRDPTGTGANVLTF. The CDR3 region has the DNA TGTGCCAGCTCACGGGACCCCACAGGGACTGGGGCCAACGTCCTGACTTTC.

This clonotype appeared a few times. The V gene is TRBV11-2, the J gene TRBJ1-5; D remains ambiguous. V was trimmed by 1 base and J by 2 bases, leaving 6 bases between them. Germline V lookup: CDR1 SGHAT, CDR2 FQNNGV. The length of the CDR3 is 14 residues. CDR3 sequence: CASSLVGRNQPQHF. The DNA of the CDR3 is TGTGCCAGCAGCTTAGTTGGACGCAATCAGCCCCAGCATTTT.

This clonotype was counted a few times. This rearrangement joins TRBV23-1 to TRBJ2-1; 13 bases line up with TRBD2. TRBV23-1 is designated an ORF whose function remains uncertain. The CDR3 spans 16 residues. The junction had 7 bases not matched to a gene; V was cut back by 5 bases and J by 6 bases. The CDR3 DNA reads TGCGCCAGCAGTTCCGGGACTAGCGGGGAATGCAATGAGCAGTTCTTC. Amino acid sequence: CASSSGTSGECNEQFF.

This clonotype was seen repeatedly, ten times or more. The rearrangement uses TRBV28 and TRBJ1-1; D is unclear. V was trimmed by 10 bases and J by 4 bases, leaving 10 bases between them. The CDR3 length is 11 residues. Germline CDR1 MDHEN, CDR2 SYDVKM. The CDR3: CAIAGFTEAFF. The CDR3 DNA reads as TGTGCCATTGCGGGTTTCACTGAAGCTTTCTTT.

The chain uses TRBV7-2 and TRBJ2-3; 7 nucleotides agree with TRBD1. Germline V gene data show CDR1 as SGHTA and CDR2 as FQGNSA. The V segment lost 8 bases and the J segment 6 bases; nucleotides outside the gene matches: 14. CDR3 length: 15 amino acids. This CDR3 reads CASSVSGTVPDTQYF. The CDR3 nucleotides read TGTGCCAGCTCCGTCTCCGGGACAGTCCCCGATACGCAGTATTTT. Full variable domain (rest looked up from reference TRBV7-2 and TRBJ2-3): GAGVSQSPSNKVTEKGKDVELRCDPISGHTALYWYRQSLGQGLEFLIYFQGNSAPDKSGLPSDRFSAERTGGSVSTLTIQRTQQEDSAVYLCASSVSGTVPDTQYFGPGTRLTVL.

The chain links TRBV7-9 to TRBJ2-3; 7 nucleotides match TRBD2. The length of the CDR3 is 17 residues. V gave up 1 base and J gave up 1 base; unmatched junction bases: 8. Germline lookup yields CDR1 SEHNR and CDR2 FQNEAQ (reference sequence). CDR3 protein: CASSLGSAGSRTDTQYF. DNA for the CDR3: TGTGCCAGCAGCTTAGGGTCAGCGGGGAGTCGCACAGATACGCAGTATTTT.

The chain combines TRBV5-1 with TRBJ1-2; D gene ambiguous. Trimming took off 0 bases at V and 7 bases at J, with 16 bases between the two ends. The CDR3 has 15 amino acids. Germline CDR1 SGHRS, CDR2 YFSETQ. CDR3 nucleotides: TGCGCCAGCAGCTTGGATACCGAGCCGGTGGGTGGCTACACCTTC. Translated, it gives CASSLDTEPVGGYTF.

The chain uses TRBV2 and TRBJ2-3, with TRBD1 matching 7 bases. Germline CDR1 and CDR2: SNHLY and FYNNEI. CDR3 length: 16 residues. V dropped 10 bases and J dropped 0; count of bases not matched to a gene: 13. The DNA for the CDR3 is TGTGCCAACGCATTTGGAACAGGGGCTAGCACAGATACGCAGTATTTT. Protein sequence: CANAFGTGASTDTQYF.

The chain uses TRBV5-5 and TRBJ2-7; 9 bases are a match to TRBD1. CDR1 SGHKS and CDR2 YYEKEE come from the germline V gene (reference sequence). The V gene end was trimmed by 3 bases and the J gene end by 4 bases; junction bases not matched to a gene: 5. The length of the CDR3 is 14 residues. CDR3 amino acids: CASSSGTGRYEQYF. The CDR3 DNA reads as TGTGCCAGCAGCTCCGGGACAGGGAGGTACGAGCAGTACTTC.